This TCR beta chain was sequenced for a study of blood T cell repertoires in COVID-19. Across the whole study: The origin of the acute and convalescent COVID-19 samples was the United States, Italy and Spain. In each case, the material was cDNA or gDNA derived from T cells, B-cell-depleted T cells, or PBMCs.

The CDR3 consists of 14 residues. V dropped 2 bases and J dropped 8; count of bases not matched to a gene: 7. Germline lookup yields CDR1 LGHNA and CDR2 YSLEER. Per the original data handling: From reference gene primer amplification, estimates of nucleated cell counts were derived. Clones were read by immunoSEQ multiplex PCR, and TCRdb kept only the in-frame ones, dropping some. V and J calls plus clone size are reproduced from that table; the DNA served to infer D and trimming. The data show approximately 90,000 clones, with around 80% seen just once and 30% to 35% held by the top ten. J is TRBJ1-2 and V is TRBV4-3, with 8 bases that match TRBD1. The sequence derives from a woman of 80 years or more with active or convalescent COVID-19. The sequencing sample was made of peripheral blood. CDR3: CASSQTGTGRGYTF. CDR3 DNA sequence: TGCGCCAGCAGCCAAACCGGGACAGGTCGGGGCTACACCTTC.